Each of the 3 T cell receptor beta chains below was sequenced from the same sample in a study of cytomegalovirus exposure and HLA in healthy donors (dated by TCRdb to about 2017). Libraries were constructed by the immunoSEQ multiplex PCR assay. For the multiplex PCR, a mixture combining 60 forward primers for TCR Vbeta segments and 13 reverse primers for TCR Jbeta segments was used. Here the immuneACCESS table is served through TCRdb, limited to in-frame sequences with V and J called. Missing clones are a known gap in these copies; in checked studies unresolved V genes cover under half, and the rest lacks a known reason. The sample table lists about 150,000 clones, approximately 80% of them with a count of one. The ten largest clones capture around 15% of the sample. Sequenced sample: PBMCs. These receptors were obtained from a woman in her thirties or forties in good health and CMV-seronegative.

This clone was seen once. The chain recombines TRBV28 with TRBJ2-6, with 9 bases matching TRBD1. CDR3 length: 18 residues. The germline V gene has CDR1 MDHEN and CDR2 SYDVKM. The ends lost 6 bases at V and 0 bases at J; junction bases unmatched: 9. For the CDR3, the DNA is TGTGCCAGCAGCCTCCGGGACAGGGCATACTCTGGGGCCAACGTCCTGACTTTC. Protein sequence: CASSLRDRAYSGANVLTF.

The V call is TRBV27, the J call TRBJ2-7; weak D call: TRBD1 (5 bases). Germline-derived CDR1 and CDR2 are MNHEY and SMNVEV (reference sequence). V lost 2 bases, J lost 2 bases, and 7 bases lay in between. There are 13 residues in the CDR3. The CDR3 sequence is CASSLQGTYEQYF. CDR3 DNA sequence: TGTGCCAGCAGTTTACAGGGAACCTACGAGCAGTACTTC.

V and J are TRBV6-5 and TRBJ1-2; TRBD1 agrees at 9 bases. Germline trimming cut 2 bases from V and 4 bases from J; bases unmatched to any gene: 2. CDR1 is MNHEY, CDR2 SVGAGI, per germline. The CDR3 covers 14 residues. In DNA form, the CDR3 reads TGTGCCAGCAGTTACCGGGACAGGGCCTATGGCTACACCTTC. It encodes CASSYRDRAYGYTF.